This TCR beta chain was profiled in a study of CD8+ T cells in alopecia areata. Study findings and constraints: Sequencing of scalp tissue also captures the resident alphabeta T cells of normal skin.

Germline V gene data show CDR1 as SEHNR and CDR2 as FQNEAQ (reference sequence). CDR3 length: 15 amino acids. Trimming removed 5 bases at V and 4 bases at J, with 15 bases between. As concerns this clone: What it binds is unknown.

Punch biopsies of lesional scalp, plus peripheral blood, were taken from alopecia areata patients. cDNA reverse transcribed from extracted RNA served as the sequencing template. This table comes from immunoSEQ multiplex PCR, and its TCRdb copy is limited to in-frame clones, with some not included. The sample lists around 140,000 clones, around 87% occurring once. Here the sequenced sample was CD8+ T cells sorted from blood, taken at week 0. The source of this sequence is a human donor with alopecia areata. The chain links TRBV7-9 to TRBJ1-5, with D possibly TRBD1 on 5 matching bases. Here the CDR3 DNA reads TGTGCCAGCAGCCCATCGCCGGGGGAAAATCAGCCCCAGCATTTT. It yields the protein CASSPSPGENQPQHF.